This T cell receptor (beta chain) is drawn from a study of T cells in pancreatic ductal adenocarcinoma. Clones were sequenced by immunoSEQ multiplex PCR, and TCRdb holds only the in-frame ones, with some missing. The sample yields 100,000 or so clones, about 95% seen once. Overall study results and limits: Tumor samples had fewer productive templates and around 7.2-fold fewer unique clonotypes than blood. The resected cohort was biased toward the minority with early-stage disease. Mean clonality was around 0.11 in tumors and around 0.068 in blood, not significantly different.

No neoadjuvant therapy was given to the selected pancreatic ductal adenocarcinoma patients before their surgery. A note on this clone: Its antigen is unidentified.

V was pared by 1 base and J by 5 bases, with 18 bases between. CDR1 is LGHNA, CDR2 YNFKEQ, per germline. The CDR3 length is 16 residues. The rearrangement links TRBV4-2 to TRBJ2-7; no clear D. Sequencing was done on a sample of PBMCs. This receptor was obtained from a human donor with pancreatic ductal adenocarcinoma. This CDR3 is CASSQAYYQLSDEQYF. In DNA, the CDR3 is TGTGCCAGCAGCCAAGCTTACTACCAACTATCTGACGAGCAGTACTTC.